The rows below give T cell receptor beta chains drawn from one sample of a study of blood T cell repertoires in COVID-19. Clones were sequenced by immunoSEQ multiplex PCR, and TCRdb holds only the in-frame ones, with some missing. The data show 300,000 to 350,000 clones, 80% to 90% seen once. Material: PBMCs or T cells enriched from blood (not recorded which). All receptors come from a man aged 25-45 years who had recovered from COVID-19. Both conserved end residues are part of each CDR3. A D gene is named only where the DNA matches it firmly. Clone size, where shown, is once, few, many, or a class for clones that have expanded.

CDR3nt: TGTGCCAGCAGCCCTGTACAGGGGGTGAACACTGAAGCTTTCTTT
CDR3aa: CASSPVQGVNTEAFF
v_gene: TRBV5-4
abundance: few
d_gene: TRBD1
j_gene: TRBJ1-1

CDR3nt: TGTGCCAGCAGCACAAGGGGTAGGGGACAGGGATACAATGAGCAGTTCTTC
CDR3aa: CASSTRGRGQGYNEQFF
v_gene: TRBV7-3
abundance: -
d_gene: TRBD1
j_gene: TRBJ2-1

CDR3nt: TGCGCCAGCAGTAGGGACAGGTCAACTAATGAAAAACTGTTTTTT
CDR3aa: CASSRDRSTNEKLFF
v_gene: TRBV10-1
abundance: -
d_gene: TRBD1
j_gene: TRBJ1-4

CDR3nt: TGCGCCAGCAGCAGGCTAGCGGCGAACACCGGGGAGCTGTTTTTT
CDR3aa: CASSRLAANTGELFF
v_gene: TRBV5-1
abundance: once
d_gene: TRBD2
j_gene: TRBJ2-2

CDR3nt: TGTGCCAGCAGCCAAGCTTCAAAGGGGGCAGGAGGCTACACCTTC
CDR3aa: CASSQASKGAGGYTF
v_gene: TRBV4-2
abundance: -
d_gene: TRBD1
j_gene: TRBJ1-2

CDR3nt: TGTGCCAGCAGCTTGGAGCTTCCCGGGGTGGATGAAAAACTGTTTTTT
CDR3aa: CASSLELPGVDEKLFF
v_gene: TRBV5-6
abundance: -
d_gene: -
j_gene: TRBJ1-4

CDR3nt: TGTGCCAGTAGTATCGGGAGAGTCAATGAAAAACTGTTTTTT
CDR3aa: CASSIGRVNEKLFF
v_gene: TRBV19
abundance: -
d_gene: -
j_gene: TRBJ1-4

CDR3nt: TGTGCCAGCAGCAAGAATCCGGGAGAGAAGGGCTATGGCTACACCTTC
CDR3aa: CASSKNPGEKGYGYTF
v_gene: TRBV7-2
abundance: -
d_gene: -
j_gene: TRBJ1-2

CDR3nt: TGTGCCAGCAGTAGATCAGGGAAGGACGGAGGCTACACCTTC
CDR3aa: CASSRSGKDGGYTF
v_gene: TRBV25-1
abundance: -
d_gene: -
j_gene: TRBJ1-2

CDR3nt: TGCGCCAGCAGCTTAGGACTAGCGGGGGGAAGCACAGATACGCAGTATTTT
CDR3aa: CASSLGLAGGSTDTQYF
v_gene: TRBV5-1
abundance: -
d_gene: TRBD2
j_gene: TRBJ2-3

CDR3nt: TGTGCCAGCAACCTCGGCAGGGGGCTAGAATACGAGCAGTACTTC
CDR3aa: CASNLGRGLEYEQYF
v_gene: TRBV6-5
abundance: -
d_gene: TRBD1
j_gene: TRBJ2-7

CDR3nt: TGTGCCAGCAGCGTAGGGGGCTTGGGCACTGAAGCTTTCTTT
CDR3aa: CASSVGGLGTEAFF
v_gene: TRBV9
abundance: -
d_gene: -
j_gene: TRBJ1-1

CDR3nt: TGCAGCGTGAGGACAGGGAGGAACACTGAAGCTTTCTTT
CDR3aa: CSVRTGRNTEAFF
v_gene: TRBV29-1
abundance: -
d_gene: TRBD1
j_gene: TRBJ1-1

CDR3nt: TGTGCCAGCAGCCCGGATCGGGACAGCAGCACAGATACGCAGTATTTT
CDR3aa: CASSPDRDSSTDTQYF
v_gene: TRBV5-4
abundance: -
d_gene: TRBD1
j_gene: TRBJ2-3

CDR3nt: TGTGCCAGCAGTTACGGGAGGGGTCGGGCATATGGCTACACCTTC
CDR3aa: CASSYGRGRAYGYTF
v_gene: TRBV6-5
abundance: -
d_gene: -
j_gene: TRBJ1-2

CDR3nt: TGTGCCAGCTCACCGCGGGCCCGCCAAGAGACCCAGTACTTC
CDR3aa: CASSPRARQETQYF
v_gene: TRBV18
abundance: -
d_gene: -
j_gene: TRBJ2-5

CDR3nt: TGCGCCAGCAGTGAAGCCGGGGACAGTCTGAGCTCCTATAATTCACCCCTCCACTTT
CDR3aa: CASSEAGDSLSSYNSPLHF
v_gene: TRBV10-1
abundance: -
d_gene: TRBD1
j_gene: TRBJ1-6

CDR3nt: TGTGCCAGTAGTGAAGGCCGGGACAGGGAAACAAGCAATCAGCCCCAGCATTTT
CDR3aa: CASSEGRDRETSNQPQHF
v_gene: TRBV19
abundance: -
d_gene: TRBD1
j_gene: TRBJ1-5

CDR3nt: TGTGCCAGCAGCCGCGTACCCATTCCGACTTCCGAGCAGTACTTC
CDR3aa: CASSRVPIPTSEQYF
v_gene: TRBV7-2
abundance: -
d_gene: -
j_gene: TRBJ2-7

CDR3nt: TGTGCCAGTAGTCCCGGGACACGTTATGGCTACACCTTC
CDR3aa: CASSPGTRYGYTF
v_gene: TRBV19
abundance: -
d_gene: -
j_gene: TRBJ1-2

CDR3nt: TGTGCCACCAGCAGAGATTTCCCGGGGGGGTACCAAGAGACCCAGTACTTC
CDR3aa: CATSRDFPGGYQETQYF
v_gene: TRBV15
abundance: -
d_gene: TRBD2
j_gene: TRBJ2-5

CDR3nt: TGCAGCGTTAGCCTCGGGACCGGGAGGCCCCTCCACTTT
CDR3aa: CSVSLGTGRPLHF
v_gene: TRBV29-1
abundance: -
d_gene: -
j_gene: TRBJ1-6

CDR3nt: TGTGCCAGCAGCGCGGGGGGGGGCCCACAGGAGCCCCAGCATTTT
CDR3aa: CASSAGGGPQEPQHF
v_gene: TRBV9
abundance: few
d_gene: -
j_gene: TRBJ1-5

CDR3nt: TGCGCCAGCTACGGAACACAGGTCGGGGAGCTGTTTTTT
CDR3aa: CASYGTQVGELFF
v_gene: TRBV5-1
abundance: -
d_gene: -
j_gene: TRBJ2-2

CDR3nt: TGTGCCTGGATTCAGACTGTTGAAGCTTTCTTT
CDR3aa: CAWIQTVEAFF
v_gene: TRBV30
abundance: -
d_gene: -
j_gene: TRBJ1-1

CDR3nt: TGCGCCAGCAGCCATGGACAAAGCCAAGAGACCCAGTACTTC
CDR3aa: CASSHGQSQETQYF
v_gene: TRBV4-3
abundance: -
d_gene: -
j_gene: TRBJ2-5

CDR3nt: TGTGCCTGGAGTGTCCCGGGACAGGGCCCCACGGTTTTT
CDR3aa: CAWSVPGQGPTVF
v_gene: TRBV30
abundance: -
d_gene: TRBD1
j_gene: TRBJ1-4

CDR3nt: TGTGCCAGCAGCCAAGGCTCGGGGGATATTCAAGACGTAGCTTTCTTT
CDR3aa: CASSQGSGDIQDVAFF
v_gene: TRBV3-1/TRBV3-2
abundance: -
d_gene: -
j_gene: TRBJ1-1

CDR3nt: TGTGCCAGCAGTTCCCTGTTTTCCGGAAACACCATATATTTT
CDR3aa: CASSSLFSGNTIYF
v_gene: TRBV27
abundance: -
d_gene: -
j_gene: TRBJ1-3

CDR3nt: TGTGCCAGCAGCGGGACAGGGGTAAACGGCTACACCTTC
CDR3aa: CASSGTGVNGYTF
v_gene: TRBV7-2
abundance: -
d_gene: TRBD1
j_gene: TRBJ1-2

CDR3nt: TGTGCCAGCAGTGGACAGGGGACCTCTGGGGCCAACGTCCTGACTTTC
CDR3aa: CASSGQGTSGANVLTF
v_gene: TRBV9
abundance: once
d_gene: TRBD1
j_gene: TRBJ2-6

CDR3nt: TGTGCCAGCAGTGAAGCCGGGGTGGGGAATCAGCCCCAGCATTTT
CDR3aa: CASSEAGVGNQPQHF
v_gene: TRBV6-1
abundance: -
d_gene: -
j_gene: TRBJ1-5

CDR3nt: TGTGCCAGCAGTGGTCGGCGGCCTTCCCGGTACGAGCAGTACTTC
CDR3aa: CASSGRRPSRYEQYF
v_gene: TRBV25-1
abundance: -
d_gene: -
j_gene: TRBJ2-7

CDR3nt: TGTGCCAGCAGCGTAGACAGGGCTGGAAACACCATATATTTT
CDR3aa: CASSVDRAGNTIYF
v_gene: TRBV11-2
abundance: few
d_gene: TRBD1
j_gene: TRBJ1-3

CDR3nt: TGTGCCAGCAGCTTGTGGGGGGTGGATGAAAAACTGTTTTTT
CDR3aa: CASSLWGVDEKLFF
v_gene: TRBV5-5
abundance: -
d_gene: -
j_gene: TRBJ1-4

CDR3nt: TGTGCCAGCAGTTTTCGCAGGGGGATGAGCGGAGCTTTCTTT
CDR3aa: CASSFRRGMSGAFF
v_gene: TRBV27
abundance: -
d_gene: TRBD1
j_gene: TRBJ1-1

CDR3nt: TGTGCCAGCAGGAACAGGGGGCGGAACTATGGCTACACCTTC
CDR3aa: CASRNRGRNYGYTF
v_gene: TRBV3-1/TRBV3-2
abundance: -
d_gene: TRBD1
j_gene: TRBJ1-2

CDR3nt: TGTGCCTGGAACTCAGGATTTATCCAGCCCCAGCATTTT
CDR3aa: CAWNSGFIQPQHF
v_gene: TRBV30
abundance: few
d_gene: -
j_gene: TRBJ1-5

CDR3nt: TGTGCCAGCAGTTACTCGATCCGGGGTACCGGGGAGCTGTTTTTT
CDR3aa: CASSYSIRGTGELFF
v_gene: TRBV6-2/TRBV6-3
abundance: -
d_gene: -
j_gene: TRBJ2-2

CDR3nt: TGTGCCAGCAGCCCCGGGACAGGGCTTGGTGAGCAGTACTTC
CDR3aa: CASSPGTGLGEQYF
v_gene: TRBV11-2
abundance: -
d_gene: TRBD1
j_gene: TRBJ2-7

CDR3nt: TGTGCCAGCAGCAAGCCCAGCGGGGGGGCAGATACGCAGTATTTT
CDR3aa: CASSKPSGGADTQYF
v_gene: TRBV7-8
abundance: -
d_gene: TRBD2
j_gene: TRBJ2-3

CDR3nt: TGTGCCAGCAAGGGGCAATCGACAGATACGCAGTATTTT
CDR3aa: CASKGQSTDTQYF
v_gene: TRBV6-4
abundance: -
d_gene: -
j_gene: TRBJ2-3

CDR3nt: TGTGCCAGCAGACAACACGGACAGGGGTATTATAATTCACCCCTCCACTTT
CDR3aa: CASRQHGQGYYNSPLHF
v_gene: TRBV2
abundance: -
d_gene: TRBD1
j_gene: TRBJ1-6

CDR3nt: TGTGCCAGCAGCCCCAGGGGGCATTTCTTTGAAGCTTTCTTT
CDR3aa: CASSPRGHFFEAFF
v_gene: TRBV11-2
abundance: -
d_gene: TRBD1
j_gene: TRBJ1-1

CDR3nt: TGTGCCAGCAGTCCCGGGACAACCTATGGCTACACCTTC
CDR3aa: CASSPGTTYGYTF
v_gene: TRBV6-5
abundance: -
d_gene: -
j_gene: TRBJ1-2

CDR3nt: TGTGCCGGGGGGGAAGCGGGGTCAGATACGCAGTATTTT
CDR3aa: CAGGEAGSDTQYF
v_gene: TRBV10-3
abundance: -
d_gene: TRBD2
j_gene: TRBJ2-3

CDR3nt: TGTGCCAGCACCACCGGGACAGGGTCCTACGAGCAGTACTTC
CDR3aa: CASTTGTGSYEQYF
v_gene: TRBV11-1
abundance: -
d_gene: TRBD1
j_gene: TRBJ2-7

CDR3nt: TGTGCCAGCAGTGAGGACAGAAGAAACACCATATATTTT
CDR3aa: CASSEDRRNTIYF
v_gene: TRBV2
abundance: -
d_gene: -
j_gene: TRBJ1-3

CDR3nt: TGTGCCAGCAGCCTACAGGGGCAGAACACTGAAGCTTTCTTT
CDR3aa: CASSLQGQNTEAFF
v_gene: TRBV7-3
abundance: -
d_gene: TRBD1
j_gene: TRBJ1-1